This TCR beta chain was identified during a study of T cells expressing NK-cell markers. Study-wide background: CD3+CD56+NKG2C+, CD3+CD56+NKG2C- and CD3+CD56-NKG2C+ T cells, once sorted, supplied the TCR beta repertoires. Seven donors tested HCMV-seropositive and one tested seronegative among the eight sequenced.

TCRdb reprocessed the 5' RACE reads, with one entry per CDR3 protein and no DNA. The sample has around 260,000 distinct CDR3 sequences. The sequence was obtained from a woman between 18 and 70 years old in good health. Sequenced input: blood T cells: a sorted CD56 or NKG2C T cell subset, CD4+ or CD8+ T cells, or bulk PBMC T cells (not recorded which).

This CDR3 reads CASSQATHSYEQYF. The chain couples TRBV4-2 to TRBJ2-7. CDR3 length: 14 residues. CDR1 LGHNA and CDR2 YNFKEQ come from the germline V gene.